The 9 T cell receptor beta chains reported below all come from one sample, sequenced in a study of siplizumab effects on memory and regulatory T cells. Data came from immunoSEQ multiplex PCR; TCRdb stores just in-frame clones and leaves some out. The sample has approximately 100,000 clones, approximately 91% seen once. The material sequenced was non-Treg CD4+ T cells sorted from blood. Receptors were obtained from a human donor in good health.

This chain links TRBV7-2 with TRBJ1-1, with a possible D match to TRBD1 (5 bases). Per the germline V gene, CDR1 is SGHTA and CDR2 is FQGNSA. Trimming shortened V by 1 base and J by 11 bases, and 8 bases separated the two germline ends. The CDR3 has 11 amino acids. CDR3 in DNA: TGTGCCAGCAGCTTAGGAGGGGCCGCTTTCTTT. Its translation: CASSLGGAAFF.

V and J are TRBV9 and TRBJ2-5; no clear D. CDR1 is SGDLS, CDR2 YYNGEE, per germline. Trimming cost V 0 bases and J 5 bases, with 14 bases left between them. CDR3 length: 15 residues. CDR3 in DNA: TGTGCCAGCAGCGTAGGCGCGGCGGTAGGGGAGACCCAGTACTTC. Its protein is CASSVGAAVGETQYF.

This clone occurred once. The chain employs TRBV28 and TRBJ1-2; the D is unclear. There are 13 residues in the CDR3. V gave up 5 bases and J gave up 2 bases, with 9 bases separating them. Looked up from germline, CDR1 is MDHEN and CDR2 is SYDVKM. The CDR3, as DNA: TGTGCCAGCAGTCAAGGCCGGAACTATGGCTACACCTTC. Its protein product is CASSQGRNYGYTF.

This chain connects TRBV5-1 to TRBJ1-1; 7 bases line up with TRBD1. The trim removed 4 bases at V and 5 bases at J, leaving 17 bases unmatched. In germline, CDR1 is SGHRS, CDR2 YFSETQ. CDR3 length: 17 residues. This CDR3 is CASSREIQGKLGTEAFF. In nucleotides, the CDR3 is TGCGCCAGCAGCCGTGAAATACAGGGGAAATTAGGGACTGAAGCTTTCTTT.

This chain's CDR3 is CASSVILGLAGVEYEQYF. The CDR3, as DNA: TGTGCCAGCAGTGTAATACTGGGACTAGCGGGAGTTGAATACGAGCAGTACTTC. The chain couples TRBV6-1 to TRBJ2-7; 14 bases are a match to TRBD2. CDR1 and CDR2 (germline): MNHNS, SASEGT. V shed 4 bases, J shed 4 bases, and the junction held 12 bases outside the gene matches. The CDR3 is 18 residues long.

The V gene is TRBV10-3, the J gene TRBJ1-1, with D possibly being TRBD1 (5 bases). CDR3 length equals 13 residues. V dropped 3 bases and J dropped 4 bases, with 9 bases sitting between them. Per the germline V gene, CDR1 is ENHRY and CDR2 is SYGVKD. CDR3 bases: TGTGCCATCAGTGACCAGGGTAGCACTGAAGCTTTCTTT. This encodes CAISDQGSTEAFF.

The chain couples TRBV18 to TRBJ2-3; 13 bases map to TRBD2. The CDR3 has 15 residues. V lost 4 bases to trimming and J lost 3 bases; unmatched junction nucleotides: 1. The V gene's germline CDR1 is KGHSH and CDR2 LQKENI. CDR3 sequence (DNA): TGTGCCAGCTCACAGACTAGCGGGAGGACAGATACGCAGTATTTT. Translated: CASSQTSGRTDTQYF.

The chain is built from TRBV10-1 and TRBJ2-1; TRBD2 agrees at 7 bases. CDR1 and CDR2 from the germline V gene are WNHNN and SYGVQD (reference sequence). V dropped 6 bases and J dropped 0; count of bases not matched to a gene: 5. CDR3 length equals 15 residues. In DNA, the CDR3 is TGCGCCAGCAGCGGGACTACCGGCTCCTACAATGAGCAGTTCTTC. This translates into CASSGTTGSYNEQFF.

The V gene is TRBV6-5, the J gene TRBJ2-2; the D gene is possibly TRBD1 (5 bases). CDR3 length: 13 amino acids. V lost 2 bases and J lost 6, with 7 bases in between. The germline V gene encodes CDR1 MNHEY and CDR2 SVGAGI. The CDR3 sequence is CASSYSRAGELFF. CDR3 nucleotides: TGTGCCAGCAGTTACAGCAGGGCCGGGGAGCTGTTTTTT.